This record covers a single T cell receptor (beta chain). Its target is unknown. The data were obtained in a study of cytomegalovirus exposure and HLA in healthy donors. Findings and caveats of the study: In an earlier analysis, about 87% or about 30%: the productive usage of most TCR beta V segments.

The PCR used 60 Vbeta and 13 Jbeta primers. Libraries were prepared by immunoSEQ multiplex PCR; TCRdb keeps only in-frame clonotypes and omits some of them. In the table there are about 150,000 clones, more than 70% of which are singletons. Germline V gene lookup returns CDR1 SGHTA and CDR2 FQGNSA. V lost 5 bases, J lost 0 bases, and 17 bases lay in between. This CDR3 spans 18 amino acids. The clonotype comes from a man aged 30 to 39 in good health and CMV-seronegative. Material: PBMCs. The chain uses TRBV7-2 and TRBJ2-6; D not resolved. Here the CDR3 DNA reads TGTGCCAGCAGCCTTTACCCGGAGAGGCCCTCTGGGGCCAACGTCCTGACTTTC. Protein: CASSLYPERPSGANVLTF.